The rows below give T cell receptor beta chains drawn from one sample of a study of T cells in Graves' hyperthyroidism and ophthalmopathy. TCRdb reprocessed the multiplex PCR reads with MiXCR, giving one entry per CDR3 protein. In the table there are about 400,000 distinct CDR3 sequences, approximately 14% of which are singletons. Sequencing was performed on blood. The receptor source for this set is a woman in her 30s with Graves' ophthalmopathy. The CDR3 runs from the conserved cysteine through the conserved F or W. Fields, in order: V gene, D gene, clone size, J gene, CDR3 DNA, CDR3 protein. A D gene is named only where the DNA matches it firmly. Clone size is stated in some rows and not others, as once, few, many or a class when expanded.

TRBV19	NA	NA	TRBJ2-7	TGTGCCAGTAGTATCGGCGCGGAGGGGGCCGAGCAGTACTTC	CASSIGAEGAEQYF
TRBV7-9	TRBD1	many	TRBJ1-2	TGTGCCAGCAGCGTACAGGGGCCTGCCTATGGCTACACCTTC	CASSVQGPAYGYTF
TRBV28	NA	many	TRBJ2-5	TGTGCCAGCAGTCCGGCCCGAGAAGAGACCCAGTACTTC	CASSPAREETQYF
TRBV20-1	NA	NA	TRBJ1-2	TGCAGTGCTAGAGATCAACAGACCGATGGCTACACCTTC	CSARDQQTDGYTF
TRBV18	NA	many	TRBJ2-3	TGTGCCAGCTCACCTTTAGGTTCCACGGGAACAGATACGCAGTATTTT	CASSPLGSTGTDTQYF
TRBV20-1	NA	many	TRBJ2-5	TGCAGTGCTAGGGAGGGGACGGCCCAAGAGACCCAGTACTTC	CSAREGTAQETQYF
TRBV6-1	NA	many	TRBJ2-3	TGTGCCAGCAGCCCAAGCACGTTATGGACAGATACGCAGTATTTT	CASSPSTLWTDTQYF
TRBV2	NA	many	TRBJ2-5	TGTGCCAGCAGTGAAGCGGTGAGCGGCGGAGAGACCCAGTACTTC	CASSEAVSGGETQYF
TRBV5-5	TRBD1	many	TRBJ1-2	TGTGCCAGCAGCAGCGGGACAGGGAATGTCGGCTACACCTTC	CASSSGTGNVGYTF
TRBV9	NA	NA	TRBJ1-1	TGTGCCAGCAGCGTTATGGGACAAGCAAACACTGAAGCTTTCTTT	CASSVMGQANTEAFF
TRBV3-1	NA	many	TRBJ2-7	TGTGCCAGCAGCCAAAGTGGGGGCAACTCCTACGAGCAGTACTTC	CASSQSGGNSYEQYF
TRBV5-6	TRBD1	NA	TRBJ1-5	TGTGCCAGCAGCTCAACAGTACTACAGGGGCTCCTAGGGCCCCAGCATTTT	CASSSTVLQGLLGPQHF
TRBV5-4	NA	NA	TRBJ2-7	TGTGCCAGCAGCTTGGAGGGGAAGGGCTACGAGCAGTACTTC	CASSLEGKGYEQYF
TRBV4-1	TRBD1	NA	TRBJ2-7	TGCGCCAGCAGCCAATATGAGGGGGCTTTCTACGAGCAGTACTTC	CASSQYEGAFYEQYF
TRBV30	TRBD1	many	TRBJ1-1	TGTGCCTGGGGGAGACAGGGTACTGAAGCTTTCTTT	CAWGRQGTEAFF
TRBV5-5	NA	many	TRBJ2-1	TGTGCCAGCAGCTTGGATGTGACTAGAATCTACAATGAGCAGTTCTTC	CASSLDVTRIYNEQFF
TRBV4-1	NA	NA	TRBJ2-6	TGCGCCAGCAGCCGAGGAATCTCTGGGGCCAACGTCCTGACTTTC	CASSRGISGANVLTF
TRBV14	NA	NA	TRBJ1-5	TGTGCCAGCAGCCCGATAAGGCACTATAGCAATCAGCCCCAGCATTTT	CASSPIRHYSNQPQHF
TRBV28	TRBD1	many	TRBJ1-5	TGTGCCAGCAGTGGAGGGACAGGGGGCGTTGGCAATCAGCCCCAGCATTTT	CASSGGTGGVGNQPQHF
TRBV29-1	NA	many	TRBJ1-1	TGCAGCGGGAGCTCAGGGTTGATGGGGGCAGAGAACACTGAAGCTTTCTTT	CSGSSGLMGAENTEAFF
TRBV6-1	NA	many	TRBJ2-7	TGTGCCAGCAGTGAACAGGGGCACTACGAGCAGTACTTC	CASSEQGHYEQYF
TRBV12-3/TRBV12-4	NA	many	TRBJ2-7	TGTGCCAGCAGTTCCTCCGACGGGGGAGGAAGTGACGAGCAGTACTTC	CASSSSDGGGSDEQYF